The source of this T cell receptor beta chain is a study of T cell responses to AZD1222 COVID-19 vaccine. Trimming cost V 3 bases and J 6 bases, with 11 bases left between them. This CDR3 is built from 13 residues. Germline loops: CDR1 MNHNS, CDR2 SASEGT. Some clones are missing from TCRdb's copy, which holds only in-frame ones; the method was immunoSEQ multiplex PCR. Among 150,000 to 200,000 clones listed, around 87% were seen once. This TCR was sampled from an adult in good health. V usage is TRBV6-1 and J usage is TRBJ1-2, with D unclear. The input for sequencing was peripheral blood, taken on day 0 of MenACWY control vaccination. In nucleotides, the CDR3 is TGTGCCAGCAGTGACATTCTCGGGAATGGCTACACCTTC. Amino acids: CASSDILGNGYTF.